This entry is about one T cell receptor beta chain. The CDR3 totals 15 residues. Between the trimmed V and J ends, which lost 5 bases and 1 base, there was a span of 11 bases. The germline V gene has CDR1 SGHVS and CDR2 FQNEAQ. The sample originates from a study of blood T cell repertoires in COVID-19. Study context: Acute and convalescent COVID-19 samples came from the United States, Italy and Spain. PBMCs, B-cell-depleted T cells, or T cells were the source of the cDNA or gDNA that made up the material.

Study processing details: Amplification from reference gene primers served as the basis for estimated nucleated cell counts. Sequencing was performed with immunoSEQ multiplex PCR; in TCRdb, only in-frame clones are kept and a portion is missing. D and trimming come from the DNA, and the V and J calls and clone size come from that table. The table includes 100,000 to 150,000 clones, almost 85% detected once. The source is a man aged 60-69 years with acute or convalescent COVID-19. Material: peripheral blood. The V gene is TRBV7-8, the J gene TRBJ1-4; D perhaps matches TRBD1 (5 bases). The CDR3: CASSPPTVTNEKLFF. CDR3 coding DNA: TGTGCCAGCAGCCCACCGACAGTAACTAATGAAAAACTGTTTTTT.